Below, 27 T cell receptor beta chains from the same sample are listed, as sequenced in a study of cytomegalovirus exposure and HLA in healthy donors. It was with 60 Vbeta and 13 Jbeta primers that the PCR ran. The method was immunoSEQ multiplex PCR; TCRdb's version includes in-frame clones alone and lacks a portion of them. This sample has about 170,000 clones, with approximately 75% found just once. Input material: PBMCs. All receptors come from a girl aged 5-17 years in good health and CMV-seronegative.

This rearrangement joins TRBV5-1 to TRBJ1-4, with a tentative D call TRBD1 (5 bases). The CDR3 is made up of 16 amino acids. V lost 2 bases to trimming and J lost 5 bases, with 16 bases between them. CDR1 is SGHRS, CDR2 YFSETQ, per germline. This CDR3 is CASSFGGTERNEKLFF. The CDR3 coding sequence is TGCGCCAGCAGCTTTGGGGGGACGGAGAGAAATGAAAAACTGTTTTTT.

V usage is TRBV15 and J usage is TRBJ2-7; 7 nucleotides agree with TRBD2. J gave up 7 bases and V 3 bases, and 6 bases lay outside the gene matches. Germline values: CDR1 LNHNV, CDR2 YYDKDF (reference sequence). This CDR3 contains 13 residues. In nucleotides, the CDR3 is TGTGCCACCAGCAGGACGGGGGGATTTGAGCAGTACTTC. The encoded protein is CATSRTGGFEQYF.

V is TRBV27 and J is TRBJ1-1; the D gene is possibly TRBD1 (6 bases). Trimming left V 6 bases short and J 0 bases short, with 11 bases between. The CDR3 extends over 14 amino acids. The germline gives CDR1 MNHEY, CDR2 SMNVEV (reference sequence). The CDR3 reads CASSPGTMNTEAFF. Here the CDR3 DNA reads TGTGCCAGCAGCCCCGGGACAATGAACACTGAAGCTTTCTTT.

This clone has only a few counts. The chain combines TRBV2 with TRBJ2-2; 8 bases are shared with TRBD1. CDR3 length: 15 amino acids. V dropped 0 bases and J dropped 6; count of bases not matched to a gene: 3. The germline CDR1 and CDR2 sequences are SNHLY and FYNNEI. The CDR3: CASSEADRGSGELFF. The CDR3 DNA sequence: TGTGCCAGCAGTGAAGCAGACAGGGGCTCCGGGGAGCTGTTTTTT.

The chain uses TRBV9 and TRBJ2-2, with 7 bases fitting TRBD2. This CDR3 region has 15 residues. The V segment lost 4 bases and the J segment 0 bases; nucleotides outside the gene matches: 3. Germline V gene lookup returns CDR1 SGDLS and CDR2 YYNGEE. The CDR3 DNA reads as TGTGCCAGCAGCCCGGCGGGGGCGAACACCGGGGAGCTGTTTTTT. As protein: CASSPAGANTGELFF.

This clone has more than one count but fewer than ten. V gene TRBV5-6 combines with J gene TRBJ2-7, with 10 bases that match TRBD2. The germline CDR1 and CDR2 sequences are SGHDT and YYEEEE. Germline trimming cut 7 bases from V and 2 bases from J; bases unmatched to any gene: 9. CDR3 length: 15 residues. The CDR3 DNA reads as TGTGCCAGCGCCCGGACTAGCGGTGTAACCTACGAGCAGTACTTC. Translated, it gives CASARTSGVTYEQYF.

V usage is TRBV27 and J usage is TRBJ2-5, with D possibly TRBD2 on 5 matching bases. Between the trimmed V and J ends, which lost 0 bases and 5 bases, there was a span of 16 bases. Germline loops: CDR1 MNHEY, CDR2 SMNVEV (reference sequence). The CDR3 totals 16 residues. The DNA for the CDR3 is TGTGCCAGCAGTTTATCATATCTGTCGGGGTGGGAGACCCAGTACTTC. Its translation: CASSLSYLSGWETQYF.

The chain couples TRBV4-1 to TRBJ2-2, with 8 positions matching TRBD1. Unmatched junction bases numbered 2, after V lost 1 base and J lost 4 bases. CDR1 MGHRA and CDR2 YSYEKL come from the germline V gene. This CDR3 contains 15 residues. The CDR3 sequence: CASSQAGQGTGELFF. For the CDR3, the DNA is TGCGCCAGCAGCCAAGCCGGACAGGGCACCGGGGAGCTGTTTTTT.

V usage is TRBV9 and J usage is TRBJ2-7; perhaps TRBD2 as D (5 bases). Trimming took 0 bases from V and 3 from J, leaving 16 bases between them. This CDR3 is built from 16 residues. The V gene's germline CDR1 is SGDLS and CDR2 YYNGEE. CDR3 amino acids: CASSVGYDSGVYEQYF. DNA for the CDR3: TGTGCCAGCAGCGTAGGATACGACTCCGGGGTCTACGAGCAGTACTTC.

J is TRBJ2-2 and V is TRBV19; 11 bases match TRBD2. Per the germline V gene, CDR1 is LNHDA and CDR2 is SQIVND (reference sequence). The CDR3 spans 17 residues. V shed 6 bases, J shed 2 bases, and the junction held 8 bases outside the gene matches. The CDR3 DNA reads TGTGCCAGTAGGGCACTAGCGGGGGACCCTAACACCGGGGAGCTGTTTTTT. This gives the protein CASRALAGDPNTGELFF.

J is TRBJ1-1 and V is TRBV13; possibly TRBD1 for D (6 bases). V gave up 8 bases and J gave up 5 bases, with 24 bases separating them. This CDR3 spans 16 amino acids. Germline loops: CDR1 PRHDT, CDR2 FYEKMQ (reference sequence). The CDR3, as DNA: TGTGCCAGCTTCAAATATGGGGCAGGGCAGGGGACTGAAGCTTTCTTT. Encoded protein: CASFKYGAGQGTEAFF. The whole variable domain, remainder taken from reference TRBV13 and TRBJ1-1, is AAGVIQSPRHLIKEKRETATLKCYPIPRHDTVYWYQQGPGQDPQFLISFYEKMQSDKGSIPDRFSAQQFSDYHSELNMSSLELGDSALYFCASFKYGAGQGTEAFFGQGTRLTVV.

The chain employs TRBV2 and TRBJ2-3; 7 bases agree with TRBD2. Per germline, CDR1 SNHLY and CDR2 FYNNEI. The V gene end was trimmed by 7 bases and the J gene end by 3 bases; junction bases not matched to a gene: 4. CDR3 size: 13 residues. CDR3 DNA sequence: TGTGCCAGCATCCGGGGGGAAACAGATACGCAGTATTTT. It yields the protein CASIRGETDTQYF.

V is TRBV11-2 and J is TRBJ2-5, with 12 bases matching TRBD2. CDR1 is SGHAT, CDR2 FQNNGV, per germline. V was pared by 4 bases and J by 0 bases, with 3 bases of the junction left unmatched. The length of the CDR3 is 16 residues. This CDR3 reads CASSSRLAGDQETQYF. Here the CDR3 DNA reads TGTGCCAGCAGCTCAAGACTAGCGGGGGACCAAGAGACCCAGTACTTC.

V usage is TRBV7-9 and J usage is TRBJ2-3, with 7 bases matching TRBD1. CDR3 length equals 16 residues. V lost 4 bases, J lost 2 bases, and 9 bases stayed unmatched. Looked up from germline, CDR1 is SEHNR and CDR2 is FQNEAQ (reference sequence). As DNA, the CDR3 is TGTGCCAGCAGCTATAGTGACAGGGAAGTCACAGATACGCAGTATTTT. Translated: CASSYSDREVTDTQYF.

This CDR3 reads CATSRLVAGGETQYF. CDR3 nucleotide sequence: TGTGCCACCAGCAGATTGGTAGCGGGGGGAGAGACCCAGTACTTC. This rearrangement joins TRBV15 to TRBJ2-5; 10 positions agree with TRBD2. Unmatched junction bases numbered 4, after V lost 2 bases and J lost 4 bases. There are 15 residues in the CDR3. Looked up from germline, CDR1 is LNHNV and CDR2 is YYDKDF (reference sequence).

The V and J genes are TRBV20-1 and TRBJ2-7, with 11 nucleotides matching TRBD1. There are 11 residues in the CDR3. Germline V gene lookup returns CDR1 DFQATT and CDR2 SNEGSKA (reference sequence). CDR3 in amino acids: CSGQGAGEQYF. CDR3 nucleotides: TGCAGCGGACAGGGGGCAGGGGAGCAGTACTTC.

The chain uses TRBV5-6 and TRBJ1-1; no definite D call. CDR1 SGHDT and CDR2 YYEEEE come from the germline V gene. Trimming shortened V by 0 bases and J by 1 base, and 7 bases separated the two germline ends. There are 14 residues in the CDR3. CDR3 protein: CASSLAAGNTEAFF. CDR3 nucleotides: TGTGCCAGCAGCTTGGCGGCGGGGAACACTGAAGCTTTCTTT.

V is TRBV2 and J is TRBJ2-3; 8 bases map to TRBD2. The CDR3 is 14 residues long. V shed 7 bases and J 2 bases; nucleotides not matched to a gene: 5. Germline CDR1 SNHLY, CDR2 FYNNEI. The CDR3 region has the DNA TGTGCCAGCAAGGCGGGGGGATACACAGATACGCAGTATTTT. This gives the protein CASKAGGYTDTQYF.

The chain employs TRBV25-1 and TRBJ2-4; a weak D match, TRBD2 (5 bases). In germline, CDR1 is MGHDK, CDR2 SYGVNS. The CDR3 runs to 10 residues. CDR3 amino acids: CRGAKNIQYF. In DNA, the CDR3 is TGTCGGGGAGCGAAAAACATTCAGTACTTC.

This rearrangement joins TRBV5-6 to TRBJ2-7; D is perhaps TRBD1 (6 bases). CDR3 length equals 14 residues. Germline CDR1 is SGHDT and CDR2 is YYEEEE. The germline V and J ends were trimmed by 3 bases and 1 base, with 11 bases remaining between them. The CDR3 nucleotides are TGTGCCAGCAGCTCGGACAGATTGTCCTACGAGCAGTACTTC. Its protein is CASSSDRLSYEQYF.

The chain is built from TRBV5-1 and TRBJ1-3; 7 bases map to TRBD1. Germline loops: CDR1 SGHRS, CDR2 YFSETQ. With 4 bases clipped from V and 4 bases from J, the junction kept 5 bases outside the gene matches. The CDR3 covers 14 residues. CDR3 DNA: TGCGCCAGCAGCACCGGGACAGTCGGAAACACCATATATTTT. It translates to CASSTGTVGNTIYF.

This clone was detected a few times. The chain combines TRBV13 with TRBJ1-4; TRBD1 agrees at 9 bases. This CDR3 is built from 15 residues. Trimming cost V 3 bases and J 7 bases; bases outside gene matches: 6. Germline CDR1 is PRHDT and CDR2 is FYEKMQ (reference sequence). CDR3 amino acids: CASSFRDRVGEKLFF. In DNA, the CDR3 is TGTGCCAGCAGCTTCCGGGACAGGGTCGGTGAAAAACTGTTTTTT.

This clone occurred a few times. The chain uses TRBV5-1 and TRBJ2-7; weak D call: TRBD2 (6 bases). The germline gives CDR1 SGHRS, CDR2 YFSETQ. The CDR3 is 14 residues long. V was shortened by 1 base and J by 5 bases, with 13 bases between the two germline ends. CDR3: CASSLQTSTHEQYF. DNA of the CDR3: TGCGCCAGCAGCTTGCAAACTAGCACCCACGAGCAGTACTTC.

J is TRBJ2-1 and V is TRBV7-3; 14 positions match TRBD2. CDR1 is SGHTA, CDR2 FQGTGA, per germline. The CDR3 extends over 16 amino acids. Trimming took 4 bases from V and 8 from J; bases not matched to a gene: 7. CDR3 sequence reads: CASSSRLAGGRDEQFF. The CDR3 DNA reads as TGTGCCAGCAGCTCCAGACTAGCGGGGGGGCGGGATGAGCAGTTCTTC.

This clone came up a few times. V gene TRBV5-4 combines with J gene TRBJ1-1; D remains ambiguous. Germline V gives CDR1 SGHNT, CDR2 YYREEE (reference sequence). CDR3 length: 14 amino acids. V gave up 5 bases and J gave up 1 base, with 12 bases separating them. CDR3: CASRQTLPNTEAFF. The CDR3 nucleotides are TGTGCCAGCAGACAGACACTGCCGAACACTGAAGCTTTCTTT.

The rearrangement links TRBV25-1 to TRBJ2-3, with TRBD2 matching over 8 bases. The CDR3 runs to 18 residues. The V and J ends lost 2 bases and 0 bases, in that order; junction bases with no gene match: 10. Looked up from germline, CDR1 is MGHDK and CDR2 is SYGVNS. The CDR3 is CASSEGNSGDISTDTQYF. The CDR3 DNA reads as TGTGCCAGCAGTGAAGGGAATAGCGGGGACATTAGCACAGATACGCAGTATTTT.

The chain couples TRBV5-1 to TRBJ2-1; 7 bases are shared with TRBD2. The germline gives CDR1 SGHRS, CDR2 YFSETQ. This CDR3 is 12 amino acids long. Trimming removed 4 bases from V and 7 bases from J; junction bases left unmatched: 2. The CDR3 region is CASSGGGNEQFF. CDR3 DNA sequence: TGCGCCAGCAGCGGGGGGGGGAATGAGCAGTTCTTC. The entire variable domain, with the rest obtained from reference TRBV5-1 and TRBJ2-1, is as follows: KAGVTQTPRYLIKTRGQQVTLSCSPISGHRSVSWYQQTPGQGLQFLFEYFSETQRNKGNFPGRFSGRQFSNSRSEMNVSTLELGDSALYLCASSGGGNEQFFGPGTRLTVL.